These 8 T cell receptor beta chains were sequenced from one sample in a study of CD8+CD57+ T cells in acquired aplastic anemia (dated by TCRdb to about 2018). For sequencing, an Illumina HiSeq 2000 was employed. TCR beta VDJ combination and CDR3 sequence profiling used genomic DNA as the template. TCRdb passed the public sequencing reads through fastp at Q25 and MiXCR, retaining productive beta sequences. CDR3 protein duplicates are merged, each entry listing the most common genes and DNA. This sample is represented by about 43,000 distinct CDR3 sequences; 63% of them were singletons. Together, the top ten hold roughly 60% of the sample. Flow cytometry had shown CD8+CD57+ cell expansion in the patients selected for sequencing. The specimen sequenced was sorted CD4+, CD8+, or CD8+CD57+ T cells (not recorded which) from PBMCs. These receptors all come from a human donor with aplastic anemia.

The chain is built from TRBV11-1 and TRBJ2-3; D is undetermined. Germline values: CDR1 SGHAT, CDR2 FQDESV (reference sequence). The CDR3 runs to 18 residues. With 1 base removed from V and 2 bases from J, the gap between germline ends came to 19 bases. CDR3 loop: CASSLGVFYLEYTDTQYF. The CDR3 region has the DNA TGTGCCAGCAGCTTAGGTGTCTTTTACTTGGAATACACAGATACGCAGTATTTT.

Worth noting for this clonotype: This may be a read error: a much more frequent sequence differs by one nucleotide. The V and J genes are TRBV10-3 and TRBJ2-7; 7 bases agree with TRBD2. Germline trimming cut 1 base from V and 1 base from J; bases unmatched to any gene: 1. The CDR3 runs 14 residues. CDR1 is ENHRY and CDR2 is SYGVKD in the germline V gene. CDR3 bases: TGTGCCATCAGTGAGTGGGGGGGTTCCTACGAGCAGTACTTC. Translating gives CAISEWGGSYEQYF.

This chain uses TRBV9 with TRBJ1-1; D possibly corresponds to TRBD1 (5 bases). Trimming removed 3 bases from V and 0 bases from J, with 18 bases in between. Germline values: CDR1 SGDLS, CDR2 YYNGEE. The length of the CDR3 is 17 residues. The CDR3 coding sequence is TGTGCCAGCAGCGGGGGCATCGGAGGGCAGCTGAACACTGAAGCTTTCTTT. This gives the protein CASSGGIGGQLNTEAFF.

This clonotype was seen a handful of times. The J gene is TRBJ1-4, the V gene TRBV27; 9 bases map to TRBD1. The germline V gene encodes CDR1 MNHEY and CDR2 SMNVEV (reference sequence). V lost 2 bases, J lost 7 bases, and 2 bases stayed unmatched. The CDR3 spans 14 residues. The CDR3 nucleotides are TGTGCCAGCAGTTTAACAGGGGGCGGTGAAAAACTGTTTTTT. This codes for CASSLTGGGEKLFF.

The chain carries TRBV9 and TRBJ2-1; D is unclear. The CDR3 runs to 13 residues. V was pared by 0 bases and J by 8 bases, with 9 bases between. CDR1 SGDLS and CDR2 YYNGEE come from the germline V gene. This chain's CDR3 is CASSVAVGDEQFF. The DNA of the CDR3 is TGTGCCAGCAGCGTAGCCGTAGGCGATGAGCAGTTCTTC.

Worth noting for this clonotype: A junction end diverges from the germline sequence, so it may reflect a read error. V usage is TRBV25-1 and J usage is TRBJ1-6; no clear D. CDR3 length equals 12 residues. The germline V gene encodes CDR1 MGHDK and CDR2 SYGVNS. The CDR3 region is CAGSALYSPLHF. The DNA for the CDR3 is TGTGCCGGCAGTGCTTTGTATTCACCCCTCCACTTT.

With respect to this clonotype: This may stem from a read error, because a much larger clone lies one nucleotide away. The CDR3 protein is CASSEGRGTANEKLFF. Here the CDR3 DNA reads TGTGCCAGCAGTGAAGGTCGAGGTACAGCTAATGAAAAACTGTTTTTT. V gene TRBV6-1 combines with J gene TRBJ1-4, with D hard to call. Trimming left V 1 base short and J 3 bases short, with 12 bases between. The CDR3 sequence is 16 residues long. Germline CDR1 and CDR2: MNHNS and SASEGT.

The chain links TRBV2 to TRBJ1-2; the D is unclear. This CDR3 has 14 residues. CDR1 is SNHLY, CDR2 FYNNEI, per germline. Trimming removed 1 base at V and 5 bases at J, with 11 bases between. Here the CDR3 reads CASSEDHTLYGYTF. In nucleotides, the CDR3 is TGTGCCAGCAGTGAAGACCACACCCTTTATGGCTACACCTTC.